This T cell receptor (beta chain) was identified during a study of T-cell memory formation after mild COVID-19. The V gene's germline CDR1 is SGHVS and CDR2 FNYEAQ. V lost 2 bases and J 7 bases, leaving 11 bases between the germline ends. The CDR3 loop spans 13 amino acids. One entry per CDR3 protein, called by TCRdb with MiXCR from the 5' RACE reads. The sample has about 430,000 distinct CDR3 sequences; around 17% are singletons. This clonotype was recorded at least ten times. V gene TRBV7-6 combines with J gene TRBJ1-1; no firm D call. This clonotype originated in a man between 18 and 35 years old who had mild COVID-19 (a few samples of this study predate the infection). Cell type and time point are not known. The specimen was PBMCs or a T cell subset sorted from them (not recorded which). For the CDR3, the DNA is TGTGCCAGCAGCTTATCGACACCATATGAAGCTTTCTTT. This codes for CASSLSTPYEAFF.